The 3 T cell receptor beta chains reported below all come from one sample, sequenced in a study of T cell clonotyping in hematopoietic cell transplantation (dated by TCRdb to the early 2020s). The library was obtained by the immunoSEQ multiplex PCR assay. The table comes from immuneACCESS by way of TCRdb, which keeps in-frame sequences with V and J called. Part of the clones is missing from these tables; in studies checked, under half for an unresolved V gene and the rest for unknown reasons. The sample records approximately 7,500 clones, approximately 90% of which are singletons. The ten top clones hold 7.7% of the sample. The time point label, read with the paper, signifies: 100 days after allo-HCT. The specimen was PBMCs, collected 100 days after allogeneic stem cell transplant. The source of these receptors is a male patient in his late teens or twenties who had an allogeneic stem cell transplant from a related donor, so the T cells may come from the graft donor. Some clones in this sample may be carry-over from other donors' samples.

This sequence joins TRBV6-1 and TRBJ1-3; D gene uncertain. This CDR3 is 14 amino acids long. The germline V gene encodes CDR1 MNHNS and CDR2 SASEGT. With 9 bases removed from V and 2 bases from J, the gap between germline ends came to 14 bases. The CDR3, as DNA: TGTGCCAGTAATTCGGGCAGCACTGGAAACACCATATATTTT. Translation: CASNSGSTGNTIYF.

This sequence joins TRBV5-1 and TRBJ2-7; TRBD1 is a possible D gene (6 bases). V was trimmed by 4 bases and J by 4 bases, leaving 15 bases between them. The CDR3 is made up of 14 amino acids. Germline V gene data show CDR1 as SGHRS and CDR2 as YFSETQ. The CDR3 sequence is CASSRDIGRYEQYV. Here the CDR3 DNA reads TGCGCCAGCAGCCGGGACATAGGACGTTACGAGCAGTACGTC.

The CDR3 loop reads CASREESTDTQYF. The CDR3 DNA follows: TGTGCCAGTAGGGAGGAATCCACAGATACGCAGTATTTT. The gene calls are TRBV19 and TRBJ2-3; possibly TRBD2 for D (5 bases). The CDR3 is 13 residues long. From germline, CDR1 is LNHDA and CDR2 SQIVND (reference sequence). Trimming took 6 bases from V and 2 from J, leaving 9 bases between them.